This is a list of T cell receptor beta chains from one sample in a study of blood T cell repertoires in COVID-19. Sequencing was performed with immunoSEQ multiplex PCR; in TCRdb, only in-frame clones are kept and a portion is missing. The sample yields 120,000 or so clones, about 80% seen once. The sample was peripheral blood. The receptor source for this set is a man between 40 and 49 years old with active or convalescent COVID-19. The conserved cysteine and the conserved F or W are not part of the CDR3 here.

v_call	cdr3_length	j_call	cdr3_aa
TRBV5-1	12	TRBJ1-2	ASRGGEYMHGYT
TRBV11-2	11	TRBJ1-1	ASSSGLETEAF
TRBV2	12	TRBJ1-5	ASSEGARYQPQH
TRBV2	10	TRBJ2-5	ASDGGMETQY
TRBV6-4	14	TRBJ2-3	ASSEGLAGGPDTQY
TRBV5-6	11	TRBJ1-2	ASSLGQNYGYT
TRBV9	12	TRBJ2-7	ASSVRQGFYEQY
TRBV5-5	11	TRBJ1-2	ASQGGLNYGYT
TRBV9	13	TRBJ1-6	ASSSRSSYNSPLH
TRBV19	12	TRBJ1-2	ASSIEQGYRGYT
TRBV7-2	12	TRBJ2-5	ASSSRGPQETQY
TRBV5-5	14	TRBJ2-6	ASSLAAGFGANVLT
TRBV4-2	13	TRBJ1-4	ASSPLSATNEKLF
TRBV2	11	TRBJ1-5	ASSENRDQPQH
TRBV12-3/TRBV12-4	9	TRBJ2-7	ASSILYEQY
TRBV5-4	14	TRBJ2-3	ASSSFGVFSTDTQY
TRBV28	12	TRBJ2-1	ASSPNRYRNEQF
TRBV19	14	TRBJ1-5	ASSIGNGEDNQPQH
TRBV14	13	TRBJ2-1	ASSQGWATYNEQF
TRBV10-2	10	TRBJ2-5	ASSPSLETQY
TRBV28	10	TRBJ2-7	ASSFPGREEY
TRBV28	13	TRBJ1-6	ASIGQGAWYSPLH
TRBV7-8	11	TRBJ1-6	ASTGRGRSPLH
TRBV5-5	13	TRBJ2-3	ASSSPTGRTDTQY
TRBV2	11	TRBJ2-7	ASSSQEGHEQY
TRBV14	14	TRBJ2-1	ASSRPRQQGYNEQF
TRBV10-3	11	TRBJ2-7	AITPGGHYEQY
TRBV28	13	TRBJ2-1	AGCSRLEPENEQF
TRBV9	13	TRBJ2-7	ASSARTGGISEQY
TRBV7-9	15	TRBJ2-3	ASSSGTSGGRTDTQY
TRBV30	10	TRBJ2-3	AWSREADTQY
TRBV24-1	14	TRBJ1-3	ATSDPSGEAGNTIY
TRBV5-1	12	TRBJ2-7	ASSLSGGSYEQY
TRBV2	10	TRBJ1-2	ASSPGDYGYT
TRBV9	12	TRBJ1-1	ASSTRQGATEAF
TRBV5-6	11	TRBJ2-2	ASSFSMTGELF
TRBV19	13	TRBJ1-3	ASKKGADSGNTIY
TRBV6-5	11	TRBJ2-1	ASSYQPGGEQF
TRBV5-5	15	TRBJ2-2	ASSLGLAGGGTGELF
TRBV19	12	TRBJ2-6	ASTSGSGANVLT
TRBV5-1	11	TRBJ1-6	ASSSETNSPLH